A single sample is the source of the 29 T cell receptor beta chains below, sequenced in a study of OX40 agonist ivuxolimab in advanced cancers. Produced via immunoSEQ multiplex PCR; TCRdb's table is partial and in-frame only. The sample carries some 96,000 clones, roughly 80% recorded once. Here the sequenced sample was CD4+ or CD8+ T cells sorted from blood, taken in a trial of the OX40 agonist ivuxolimab. These receptors were collected from an adult with an advanced solid tumor such as melanoma, head and neck, liver or kidney cancer.

V usage is TRBV6-6 and J usage is TRBJ1-5, with 11 bases aligning to TRBD1. Germline CDR1 is MNHNY and CDR2 is SVGAGI (reference sequence). Trimming at V came to 5 bases and at J to 9 bases, leaving 6 bases not matched to a gene. The CDR3 totals 14 residues. The CDR3: CASSRTGGKRPQHF. The DNA of the CDR3 is TGTGCCAGCAGTCGGACAGGGGGCAAGAGGCCCCAGCATTTT.

About this clone: Different DNA sequences within this sample yield the same CDR3. The genes are TRBV5-1 and TRBJ2-5; TRBD1 is a possible D gene (6 bases). Germline CDR1 and CDR2: SGHRS and YFSETQ. This CDR3 has 13 residues. V lost 4 bases and J 5 bases, leaving 12 bases between the germline ends. This CDR3 is CASSVQGVETQYF. Here the CDR3 DNA reads TGCGCCAGCAGCGTACAGGGTGTGGAGACCCAGTACTTC.

The chain recombines TRBV19 with TRBJ2-1; D unclear. Germline assignment: CDR1 LNHDA and CDR2 SQIVND (reference sequence). V was shortened by 2 bases and J by 8 bases, with 4 bases between the two germline ends. This CDR3 comprises 11 residues. The CDR3 DNA is TGTGCCAGTAGTATAAGGTATGAGCAGTTCTTC. Its translation is CASSIRYEQFF.

V usage is TRBV4-3 and J usage is TRBJ2-5; 12 positions agree with TRBD2. The trim removed 4 bases at V and 5 bases at J, leaving 11 bases unmatched. This CDR3 is built from 17 residues. CDR1 is LGHNA and CDR2 is YSLEER in the germline V gene. CDR3 nucleotides: TGCGCCAGCAGCCCCCAGACTAGCGGGGGAGGCCTGGAGACCCAGTACTTC. Translating gives CASSPQTSGGGLETQYF.

This clone has only one observation. The chain couples TRBV5-1 to TRBJ2-2; D is undetermined. This CDR3 is built from 15 residues. Germline V gene sequence: CDR1 SGHRS, CDR2 YFSETQ. The germline V and J ends were trimmed by 2 bases and 0 bases, with 8 bases remaining between them. The CDR3 region has the DNA TGCGCCAGCAGCTTCCGACTGGCGAACACCGGGGAGCTGTTTTTT. Protein product: CASSFRLANTGELFF.

The chain carries TRBV9 and TRBJ1-1; possibly TRBD1 for D (5 bases). V shed 2 bases and J shed 1 base, with 9 bases lying between them. The germline CDR1 and CDR2 sequences are SGDLS and YYNGEE. This CDR3 has 14 amino acids. CDR3 in DNA: TGTGCCAGCAGCGTCCTCGGGGGGAACACTGAAGCTTTCTTT. Translating gives CASSVLGGNTEAFF.

This sequence joins TRBV5-1 and TRBJ2-7; 11 bases align to TRBD2. CDR3 length: 14 residues. Germline values: CDR1 SGHRS, CDR2 YFSETQ. The ends lost 1 base at V and 4 bases at J; junction bases unmatched: 1. CDR3 nucleotides: TGCGCCAGCAGCTTGACTAGCGGGAGTTACGAGCAGTACTTC. It yields the protein CASSLTSGSYEQYF.

The V gene is TRBV9, the J gene TRBJ2-5; TRBD2 matches at 15 bases. Losses at the gene ends were 4 bases for V and 4 bases for J; bases not matched to a gene: 8. The germline gives CDR1 SGDLS, CDR2 YYNGEE. The CDR3 is made up of 17 amino acids. In DNA form, the CDR3 reads TGTGCCAGCAGCCCCGGGACTAGCGGGGGGAAGGGAGAGACCCAGTACTTC. Amino acids: CASSPGTSGGKGETQYF.

The chain couples TRBV2 to TRBJ1-4; TRBD1 aligns across 10 bases. Losses at the gene ends were 7 bases for V and 7 bases for J; bases not matched to a gene: 6. Germline values: CDR1 SNHLY, CDR2 FYNNEI. CDR3 length: 14 amino acids. CDR3 in DNA: TGTGCCAGCATGGGACAGGGGCTAGGTGAAAAACTGTTTTTT. Amino acids: CASMGQGLGEKLFF.

The chain is built from TRBV5-4 and TRBJ1-1, with D unresolved. Germline V gene sequence: CDR1 SGHNT, CDR2 YYREEE (reference sequence). V lost 4 bases and J lost 3, with 13 bases in between. This CDR3 is 14 amino acids long. In DNA form, the CDR3 reads TGTGCCAGCAGCCAAGTGAAGAGGGACACTGAAGCTTTCTTT. It specifies CASSQVKRDTEAFF.

V usage is TRBV2 and J usage is TRBJ1-6; 7 positions agree with TRBD1. Trimming at V came to 7 bases and at J to 7 bases, leaving 7 bases not matched to a gene. The CDR3 loop spans 14 amino acids. Germline CDR1 SNHLY, CDR2 FYNNEI. The DNA for the CDR3 is TGTGCCAGCAAAAAGGGGGCTCCGAATTCACCCCTCCACTTT. It yields the protein CASKKGAPNSPLHF.

The genes are TRBV29-1 and TRBJ1-1; TRBD1 aligns across 7 bases. This CDR3 spans 12 amino acids. The J segment lost 5 bases and the V segment lost 6 bases, leaving 6 bases of the junction unmatched. Germline values: CDR1 SQVTM, CDR2 ANQGSEA. Here the CDR3 DNA reads TGCAGCGTCCGACAGGGCGGGACTGAAGCTTTCTTT. This codes for CSVRQGGTEAFF.

This clone was seen once. V and J are TRBV30 and TRBJ2-3, with TRBD2 matching over 9 bases. CDR3 length: 12 amino acids. Germline-derived CDR1 and CDR2 are GTSNPN and SVGIG (reference sequence). CDR3 DNA sequence: TGTGCTAGCGGGAGAGGTATAGATACGCAGTATTTT. This translates into CASGRGIDTQYF.

CDR3 in amino acids: CASSKGREQYF. In nucleotides, the CDR3 is TGTGCCAGCAGCAAAGGGAGGGAGCAGTACTTC. The rearrangement links TRBV6-5 to TRBJ2-7; D possibly corresponds to TRBD2 (6 bases). The CDR3 extends over 11 amino acids. The V end lost 6 bases, the J end lost 7 bases, and 10 bases lay between the germline ends. Germline V gene lookup returns CDR1 MNHEY and CDR2 SVGAGI.

This chain connects TRBV7-7 to TRBJ2-7; 7 bases align to TRBD1. Trimming at V came to 3 bases and at J to 2 bases, leaving 4 bases not matched to a gene. Germline-derived CDR1 and CDR2 are SSHAT and FNYEAQ (reference sequence). The CDR3 is 14 amino acids. Here the CDR3 DNA reads TGTGCCAGCAGCTTCAGACAGGGCCCCTACGAGCAGTACTTC. As protein: CASSFRQGPYEQYF. The full variable domain, in which reference TRBV7-7 and TRBJ2-7 provide the parts outside the CDR3, is GAGVSQSPRYKVTKRGQDVTLRCDPISSHATLYWYQQALGQGPEFLTYFNYEAQPDKSGLPSDRFSAERPEGSISTLTIQRTEQRDSAMYRCASSFRQGPYEQYFGPGTRLTVT.

The rearrangement uses TRBV28 and TRBJ1-4; D gene uncertain. V was shortened by 6 bases and J by 4 bases, with 12 bases between the two germline ends. CDR3 size: 14 residues. Germline CDR1 MDHEN, CDR2 SYDVKM. CDR3 in DNA: TGTGCCAGCAGCGTTGACGGCCTTAATGAAAAACTGTTTTTT. Translated, it gives CASSVDGLNEKLFF.

This chain joins TRBV11-2 and TRBJ2-4; 8 nucleotides agree with TRBD2. Unmatched junction bases numbered 9, after V lost 4 bases and J lost 4 bases. The CDR3 sequence is 16 residues long. Per germline, CDR1 SGHAT and CDR2 FQNNGV. CDR3 nucleotide sequence: TGTGCCAGCAGCTCTAAAAGCGGGGGTCGAAAAAACATTCAGTACTTC. Translating gives CASSSKSGGRKNIQYF.

The chain uses TRBV9 and TRBJ1-3; unclear D gene. The CDR3 extends over 14 amino acids. In germline, CDR1 is SGDLS, CDR2 YYNGEE. Deletions cut 4 bases from V and 0 bases from J, with 8 bases between. The DNA of the CDR3 is TGTGCCAGCAGCCTGCGGGTCTCTGGAAACACCATATATTTT. Encoded protein: CASSLRVSGNTIYF.

The V and J genes are TRBV6-5 and TRBJ1-5; no clear D. V was trimmed by 0 bases and J by 5 bases, leaving 5 bases between them. Germline values: CDR1 MNHEY, CDR2 SVGAGI. The CDR3 runs to 13 residues. The CDR3 protein is CASSYSWDQPQHF. CDR3 nucleotide sequence: TGTGCCAGCAGTTACTCCTGGGATCAGCCCCAGCATTTT.

J is TRBJ2-3 and V is TRBV7-3, with D unclear. The V end lost 5 bases, the J end lost 3 bases, and 9 bases lay between the germline ends. Germline assignment: CDR1 SGHTA and CDR2 FQGTGA. This CDR3 has 13 residues. Written as DNA, the CDR3 is TGTGCCAGCAGCGCGCCAAATACAGATACGCAGTATTTT. This translates into CASSAPNTDTQYF.

The V gene is TRBV6-5, the J gene TRBJ2-7; D gene unclear. The CDR3 spans 13 residues. Trimming cost V 6 bases and J 2 bases, with 11 bases left between them. Per germline, CDR1 MNHEY and CDR2 SVGAGI. CDR3 DNA sequence: TGTGCCAGCAGGAAGACATTTACCTACGAGCAGTACTTC. Its translation is CASRKTFTYEQYF.

This clone has only one observation. The rearrangement uses TRBV29-1 and TRBJ2-7, with D maybe TRBD1 (5 bases). Trimming stripped 4 bases from V and 2 bases from J, with 12 bases between. CDR3 length equals 13 residues. Germline CDR1 reads SQVTM; CDR2 reads ANQGSEA. The CDR3 coding sequence is TGCAGCGTTGCTCGACAGAATGCCTACGAGCAGTACTTC. Protein product: CSVARQNAYEQYF.

The chain recombines TRBV5-4 with TRBJ2-7; 7 bases are shared with TRBD1. The CDR3 spans 13 residues. CDR1 is SGHNT, CDR2 YYREEE, per germline (reference sequence). The V and J ends lost 6 bases and 7 bases, in that order; junction bases with no gene match: 10. CDR3 nucleotides: TGTGCCAGCAACCGGCAGGGGGTGGGGGAGCAGTACTTC. Its protein product is CASNRQGVGEQYF.

CDR3 sequence: CASSRTGGPYNEQFF. The CDR3, as DNA: TGCGCCAGCAGCAGGACAGGGGGCCCCTACAATGAGCAGTTCTTC. The chain recombines TRBV5-1 with TRBJ2-1; TRBD1 aligns across 11 bases. V lost 4 bases, J lost 2 bases, and 2 bases stayed unmatched. The CDR3 extends over 15 amino acids. From germline, CDR1 is SGHRS and CDR2 YFSETQ.

The rearrangement uses TRBV6-5 and TRBJ1-6; D is unclear. Looked up from germline, CDR1 is MNHEY and CDR2 is SVGAGI. V was clipped by 6 bases and J by 1 base, with 10 bases between them. The CDR3 has 15 amino acids. The CDR3 loop reads CASSLSKSYNSPLHF. DNA of the CDR3: TGTGCCAGCAGCCTGAGCAAGTCCTATAATTCACCCCTCCACTTT.

The chain carries TRBV14 and TRBJ2-1; 7 nucleotides match TRBD2. Germline trimming cut 3 bases from V and 4 bases from J; bases unmatched to any gene: 9. The CDR3 spans 16 residues. CDR1 is SGHDN, CDR2 FVKESK, per germline. The CDR3 protein is CASSHPRGSIYNEQFF. The CDR3 region has the DNA TGTGCCAGCAGCCACCCCCGCGGGAGTATTTACAATGAGCAGTTCTTC.

This clone was seen more than once but under ten times. V usage is TRBV21-1 and J usage is TRBJ2-1; no check of the table's D call, TRBD2, against the DNA was made. TRBV21-1 counts as a pseudogene. The CDR3 length is 15 residues. Here the CDR3 DNA reads TGTGCCCGCAGAGTAGCGGGGGGCGACTACAATGAGCAGTTCTTC. Translated: CARRVAGGDYNEQFF.

The genes are TRBV4-3 and TRBJ2-7; 13 bases line up with TRBD2. In germline, CDR1 is LGHNA, CDR2 YSLEER. There are 16 residues in the CDR3. With 3 bases clipped from V and 2 bases from J, the junction kept 4 bases outside the gene matches. CDR3 sequence (DNA): TGCGCCAGCAGCCAGAGGACTAGCGGGAGCCCCTACGAGCAGTACTTC. Translating it yields CASSQRTSGSPYEQYF.

The gene calls are TRBV11-3 and TRBJ1-1; the D is unclear. The CDR3 is 13 amino acids. From germline, CDR1 is SGHNT and CDR2 YENEEA. V was shortened by 5 bases and J by 4 bases, with 11 bases between the two germline ends. The CDR3 coding sequence is TGTGCCAGCAGCAGAGATTCGGTCACTGAAGCTTTCTTT. Amino acid sequence: CASSRDSVTEAFF.